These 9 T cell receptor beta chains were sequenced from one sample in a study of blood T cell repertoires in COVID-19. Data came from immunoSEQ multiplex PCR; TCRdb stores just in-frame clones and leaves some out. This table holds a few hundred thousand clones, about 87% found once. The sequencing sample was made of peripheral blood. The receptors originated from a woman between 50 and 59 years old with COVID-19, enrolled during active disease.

The CDR3 region is CASSQFFSGGAGAYEQYF. CDR3 nucleotide sequence: TGTGCCAGCAGCCAATTCTTTAGCGGGGGGGCCGGGGCCTACGAGCAGTACTTC. The rearrangement links TRBV4-2 to TRBJ2-7; 11 nucleotides agree with TRBD2. J was trimmed by 2 bases and V by 2 bases; bases with no gene match: 11. Germline V gene data show CDR1 as LGHNA and CDR2 as YNFKEQ. The CDR3 is 18 residues long.

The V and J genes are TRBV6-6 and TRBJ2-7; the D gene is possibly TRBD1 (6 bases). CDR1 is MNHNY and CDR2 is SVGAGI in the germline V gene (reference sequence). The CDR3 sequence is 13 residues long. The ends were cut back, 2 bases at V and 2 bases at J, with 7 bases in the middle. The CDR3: CASSYDRPYEQYF. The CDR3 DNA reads TGTGCCAGCAGTTACGACAGGCCCTACGAGCAGTACTTC.

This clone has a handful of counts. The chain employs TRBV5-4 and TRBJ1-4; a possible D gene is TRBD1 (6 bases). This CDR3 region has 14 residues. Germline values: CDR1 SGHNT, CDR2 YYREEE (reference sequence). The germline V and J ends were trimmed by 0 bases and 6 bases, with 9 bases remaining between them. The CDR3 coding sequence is TGTGCCAGCAGCTTGGAGAAGGGGGATGAAAAACTGTTTTTT. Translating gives CASSLEKGDEKLFF.

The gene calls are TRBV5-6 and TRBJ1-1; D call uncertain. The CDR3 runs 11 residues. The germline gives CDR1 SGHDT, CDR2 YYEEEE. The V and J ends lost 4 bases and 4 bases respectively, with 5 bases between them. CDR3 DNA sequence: TGTGCCAGCAGCCGCGGCACTGAAGCTTTCTTT. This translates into CASSRGTEAFF.

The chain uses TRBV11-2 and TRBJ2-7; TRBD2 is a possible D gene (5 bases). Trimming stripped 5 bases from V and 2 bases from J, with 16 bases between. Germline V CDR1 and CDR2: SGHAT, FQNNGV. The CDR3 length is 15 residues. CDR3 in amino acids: CASSPLASGPYEQYF. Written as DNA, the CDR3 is TGTGCCAGCAGCCCTCTAGCCTCAGGTCCCTACGAGCAGTACTTC.

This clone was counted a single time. This chain's CDR3 is CASSQGTYEQYF. In DNA form, the CDR3 reads TGTGCCAGCAGCCAAGGGACTTACGAGCAGTACTTC. This chain connects TRBV5-4 to TRBJ2-7; a possible D gene is TRBD2 (6 bases). In germline, CDR1 is SGHNT, CDR2 YYREEE (reference sequence). V was trimmed by 4 bases and J by 4 bases, leaving 9 bases between them. This CDR3 is 12 amino acids long.

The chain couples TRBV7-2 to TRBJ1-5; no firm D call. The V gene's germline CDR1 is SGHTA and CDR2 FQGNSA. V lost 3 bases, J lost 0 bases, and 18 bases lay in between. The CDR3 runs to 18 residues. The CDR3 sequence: CASSFVTAPWNSNQPQHF. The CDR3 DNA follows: TGTGCCAGCAGCTTTGTAACAGCTCCCTGGAATAGCAATCAGCCCCAGCATTTT.

CDR3 residues: CASSPERGPGSPLHF. Written as DNA, the CDR3 is TGCGCCAGCAGCCCGGAGCGGGGCCCGGGGTCACCCCTCCACTTT. The V and J genes are TRBV5-1 and TRBJ1-6; TRBD1 is a possible D gene (5 bases). Germline CDR1 is SGHRS and CDR2 is YFSETQ. The length of the CDR3 is 15 residues. V lost 4 bases, J lost 10 bases, and 18 bases lay in between.

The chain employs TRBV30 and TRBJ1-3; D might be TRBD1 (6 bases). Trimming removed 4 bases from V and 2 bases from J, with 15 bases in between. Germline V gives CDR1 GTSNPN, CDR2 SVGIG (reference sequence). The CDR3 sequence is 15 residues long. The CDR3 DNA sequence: TGTGCCTGGACCTCAGGGGTAGGGGCTGGAAACACCATATATTTT. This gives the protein CAWTSGVGAGNTIYF.